Included here is one T cell receptor beta chain sequence, with context. What antigen it recognizes has not been identified. Qualities for individual bases were not recorded, and no much larger clone is one base off. The immunoSEQ Assay was used to immunosequence TCRbeta CDR3 regions from genomic DNA. Genomic DNA was amplified by bias-controlled multiplex PCR before high-throughput sequencing. Under the source paper's analysis protocol: To quantify the absolute abundance of each unique TCRbeta CDR3 region, the sequences were collapsed and filtered. Clonality was defined as 1 minus Pielou's evenness and was calculated using productive rearrangements only. Clones with significantly greater frequencies in on-treatment versus baseline samples were identified using a previously published method. TCRdb's version of the immuneACCESS table is confined to in-frame rearrangements and falls short of the full clone set. An unresolved V gene accounts for under half of the shortfall where checked; the remainder is of unknown origin. V and J calls and clone size are given by that table; D and trimming were obtained from the DNA. For this sample the table gives roughly 12,000 clones, of which roughly 79% were detected only once. More than 45% of the sample belongs to the ten largest clones.

This entry is derived from a study of sequential checkpoint blockade in melanoma (dated by TCRdb to about 2019). The study in broad terms: Using 1:1 randomization, the trial assigned patients either to first-line nivolumab followed by ipilimumab (arm A) or to ipilimumab followed by nivolumab (arm B). Maintenance nivolumab came after each of the two trial sequences.

What the study reported, not specific to this receptor: The response-prediction model combining TCR metrics and mutation burden needs validation in larger, independent patient cohorts.

The intended sense of this specimen's treatment or condition label: randomized to nivolumab then ipilimumab (arm A) or the reverse (arm B). None of the trial patients had been given prior DNA-damaging chemotherapy. On a FACS Aria II flow cytometer, live CD3+CD8+ cells that were negative for CD19 and CD56 were sorted from thawed PBMCs. Samples came from patients with melanoma in CheckMate 064, a randomized, open-label phase II trial of sequential checkpoint blockade. Peripheral blood mononuclear cells were collected by leukapheresis, purified with Ficoll-Paque, and frozen in human serum with 10% DMSO. Immediately after sorting, the purity of the sorted blood CD3+CD8+ cells was confirmed to be >95%, and DNA was then extracted. The material sequenced was CD8+ T cells sorted from blood (inferred from file names), taken from a patient given nivolumab and ipilimumab in sequence. The receptor's source is a human donor with melanoma.

The nucleotide sequence reads as follows: TGTGCCAGCTCAGTGGCGGCTAGCGGATACAATGAGCAGTTCTTC. This is translated as CASSVAASGYNEQFF. The chain joins TRBV9 to TRBJ2-1; the junction holds 7 bases that match TRBD2. CDR1 and CDR2 (SGDLS, YYNGEE) derive from the germline V gene. The CDR3, cysteine through phenylalanine, is 15 amino acids long. Only the CDR3 part of the read is kept: 45 bases, read in frame from the first base. Trimming accounts for 7 bases at V and 4 bases at J, while the number of junction bases matched to no gene is 11. Supplemented by the reference TRBV9 and TRBJ2-1 proteins around the CDR3, the complete variable domain is DSGVTQTPKHLITATGQRVTLRCSPRSGDLSVYWYQQSLDQGLQFLIQYYNGEERAKGNILERFSAQQFPDLHSELNLSSLELGDSALYFCASSVAASGYNEQFFGPGTRLTVL.